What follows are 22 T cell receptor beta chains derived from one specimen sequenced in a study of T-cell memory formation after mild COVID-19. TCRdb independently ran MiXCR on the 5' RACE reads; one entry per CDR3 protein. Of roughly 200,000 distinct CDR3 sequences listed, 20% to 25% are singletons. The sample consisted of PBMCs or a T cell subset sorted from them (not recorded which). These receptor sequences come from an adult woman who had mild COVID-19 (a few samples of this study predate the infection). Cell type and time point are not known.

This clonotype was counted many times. The CDR3: CSVKDGMNTEAFF. The CDR3 DNA is TGCAGCGTCAAGGACGGCATGAACACTGAAGCTTTCTTT. V gene TRBV29-1 combines with J gene TRBJ1-1; D remains unclear. The CDR3 runs to 13 residues. V lost 6 bases and J lost 0, with 11 bases in between. Germline V CDR1 and CDR2: SQVTM, ANQGSEA.

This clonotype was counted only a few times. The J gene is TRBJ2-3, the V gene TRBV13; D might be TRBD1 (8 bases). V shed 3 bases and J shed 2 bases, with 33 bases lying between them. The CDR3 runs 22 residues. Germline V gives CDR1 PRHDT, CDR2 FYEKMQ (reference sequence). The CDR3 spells CASSLPTGGDLYRTGITDTQYF. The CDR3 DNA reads TGTGCCAGCAGCTTGCCGACGGGGGGAGATCTCTATCGGACAGGGATCACAGATACGCAGTATTTT.

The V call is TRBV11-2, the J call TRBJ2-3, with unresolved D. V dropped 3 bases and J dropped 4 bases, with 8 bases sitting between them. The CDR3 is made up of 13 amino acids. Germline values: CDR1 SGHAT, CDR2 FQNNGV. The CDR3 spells CASSLASSDTQYF. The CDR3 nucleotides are TGTGCCAGCAGCTTGGCGTCCTCAGATACGCAGTATTTT.

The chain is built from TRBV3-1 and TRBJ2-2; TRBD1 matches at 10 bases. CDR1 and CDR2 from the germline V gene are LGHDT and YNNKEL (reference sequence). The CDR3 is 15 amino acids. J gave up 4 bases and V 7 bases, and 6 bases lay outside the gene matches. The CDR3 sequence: CASTWTGGGTGELFF. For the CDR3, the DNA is TGTGCCAGCACCTGGACAGGGGGAGGCACCGGGGAGCTGTTTTTT.

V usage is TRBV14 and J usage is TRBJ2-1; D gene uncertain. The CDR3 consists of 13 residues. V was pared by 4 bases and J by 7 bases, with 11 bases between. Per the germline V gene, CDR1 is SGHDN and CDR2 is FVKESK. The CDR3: CASSLPNENEQFF. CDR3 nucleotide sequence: TGTGCCAGCAGCCTTCCCAATGAGAATGAGCAGTTCTTC.

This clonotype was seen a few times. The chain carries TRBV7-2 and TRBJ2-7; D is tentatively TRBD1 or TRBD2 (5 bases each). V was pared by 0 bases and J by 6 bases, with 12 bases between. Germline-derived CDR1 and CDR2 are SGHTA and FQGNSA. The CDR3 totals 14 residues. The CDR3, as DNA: TGTGCCAGCAGCTTAGCTGGTGGGGGATCCGAGCAGTACTTC. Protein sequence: CASSLAGGGSEQYF. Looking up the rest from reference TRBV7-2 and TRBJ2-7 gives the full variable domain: GAGVSQSPSNKVTEKGKDVELRCDPISGHTALYWYRQSLGQGLEFLIYFQGNSAPDKSGLPSDRFSAERTGGSVSTLTIQRTQQEDSAVYLCASSLAGGGSEQYFGPGTRLTVT.

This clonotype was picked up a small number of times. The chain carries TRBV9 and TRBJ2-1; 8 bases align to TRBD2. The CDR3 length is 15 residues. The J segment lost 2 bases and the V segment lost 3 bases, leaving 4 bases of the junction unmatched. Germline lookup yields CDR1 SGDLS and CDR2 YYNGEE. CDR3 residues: CASSASGSTYNEQFF. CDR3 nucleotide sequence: TGTGCCAGCAGCGCTAGCGGGTCCACCTACAATGAGCAGTTCTTC. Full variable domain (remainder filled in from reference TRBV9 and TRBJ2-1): DSGVTQTPKHLITATGQRVTLRCSPRSGDLSVYWYQQSLDQGLQFLIQYYNGEERAKGNILERFSAQQFPDLHSELNLSSLELGDSALYFCASSASGSTYNEQFFGPGTRLTVL.

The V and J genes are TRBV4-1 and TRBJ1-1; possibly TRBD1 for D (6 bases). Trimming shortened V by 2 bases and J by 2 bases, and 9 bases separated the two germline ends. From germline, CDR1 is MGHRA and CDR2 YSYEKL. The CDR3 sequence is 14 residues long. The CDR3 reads CASSQRGANTEAFF. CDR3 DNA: TGCGCCAGCAGCCAACGGGGGGCAAACACTGAAGCTTTCTTT.

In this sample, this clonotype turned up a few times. CDR3 sequence: CASSLDRTRANYEQYF. The CDR3 DNA sequence: TGTGCCAGCAGCTTAGATCGGACTAGGGCAAACTACGAGCAGTACTTC. This chain connects TRBV11-2 to TRBJ2-7, with 7 bases that match TRBD2. J was trimmed by 3 bases and V by 0 bases; bases with no gene match: 8. Germline loops: CDR1 SGHAT, CDR2 FQNNGV. The CDR3 extends over 16 amino acids.

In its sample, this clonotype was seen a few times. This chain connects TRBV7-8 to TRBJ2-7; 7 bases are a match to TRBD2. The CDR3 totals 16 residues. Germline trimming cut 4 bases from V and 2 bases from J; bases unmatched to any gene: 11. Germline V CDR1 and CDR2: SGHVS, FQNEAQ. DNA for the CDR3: TGTGCCAGCAGCTCCACCCCAACGGGGGGAACCTACGAGCAGTACTTC. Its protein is CASSSTPTGGTYEQYF.

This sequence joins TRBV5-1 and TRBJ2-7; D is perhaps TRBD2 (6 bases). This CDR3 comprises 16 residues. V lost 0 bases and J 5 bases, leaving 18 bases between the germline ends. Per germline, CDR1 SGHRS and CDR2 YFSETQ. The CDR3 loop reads CASSLDGVRTIDEQYF. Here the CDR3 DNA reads TGCGCCAGCAGCTTGGACGGTGTCCGGACTATAGACGAGCAGTACTTC. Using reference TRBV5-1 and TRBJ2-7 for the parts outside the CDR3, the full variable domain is KAGVTQTPRYLIKTRGQQVTLSCSPISGHRSVSWYQQTPGQGLQFLFEYFSETQRNKGNFPGRFSGRQFSNSRSEMNVSTLELGDSALYLCASSLDGVRTIDEQYFGPGTRLTVT.

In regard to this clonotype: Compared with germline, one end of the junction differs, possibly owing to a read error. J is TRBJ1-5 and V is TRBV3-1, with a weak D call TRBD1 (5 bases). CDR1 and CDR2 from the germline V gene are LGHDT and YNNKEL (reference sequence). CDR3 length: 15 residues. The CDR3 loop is CTSSPRGVGNQPQHF. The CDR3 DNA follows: TGTACCAGCTCCCCCCGGGGGGTTGGCAATCAGCCCCAGCATTTT.

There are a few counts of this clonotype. CDR3 amino acids: CASRQGLAGNTDTQYF. The DNA for the CDR3 is TGTGCCAGCAGACAGGGACTAGCGGGCAACACAGATACGCAGTATTTT. This sequence joins TRBV7-6 and TRBJ2-3; TRBD2 matches at 12 bases. With 6 bases clipped from V and 2 bases from J, the junction kept 6 bases outside the gene matches. This CDR3 has 16 amino acids. Germline CDR1 is SGHVS and CDR2 is FNYEAQ.

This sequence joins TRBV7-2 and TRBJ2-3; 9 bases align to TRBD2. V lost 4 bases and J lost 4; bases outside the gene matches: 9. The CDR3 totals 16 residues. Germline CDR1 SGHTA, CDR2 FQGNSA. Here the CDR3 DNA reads TGTGCCAGCAGCTGGGGGGGACTAGCCCAACCAGATACGCAGTATTTT. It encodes CASSWGGLAQPDTQYF.

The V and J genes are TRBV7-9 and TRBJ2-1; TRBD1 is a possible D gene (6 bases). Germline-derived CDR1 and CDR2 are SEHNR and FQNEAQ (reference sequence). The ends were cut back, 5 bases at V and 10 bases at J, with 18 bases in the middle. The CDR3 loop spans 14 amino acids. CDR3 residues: CASSPKTGSREQFF. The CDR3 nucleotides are TGTGCCAGCAGCCCTAAAACAGGGTCCAGGGAGCAGTTCTTC.

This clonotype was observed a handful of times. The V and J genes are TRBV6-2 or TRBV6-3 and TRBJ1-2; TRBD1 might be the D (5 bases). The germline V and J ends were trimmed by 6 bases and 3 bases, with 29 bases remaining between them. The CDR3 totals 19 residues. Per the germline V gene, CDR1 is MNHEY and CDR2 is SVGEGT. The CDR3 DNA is TGTGCCAGCAGCTCCTCCATCGGACTTCGTTACCCGGGGGACTATGGCTACACCTTC. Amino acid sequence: CASSSSIGLRYPGDYGYTF.

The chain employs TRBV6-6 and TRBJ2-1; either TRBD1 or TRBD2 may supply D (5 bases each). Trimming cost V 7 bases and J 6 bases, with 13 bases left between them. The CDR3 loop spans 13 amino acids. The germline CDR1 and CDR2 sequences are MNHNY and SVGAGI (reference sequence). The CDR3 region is CASILRGVNEQFF. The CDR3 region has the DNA TGTGCCAGCATTTTGAGGGGAGTCAATGAGCAGTTCTTC.

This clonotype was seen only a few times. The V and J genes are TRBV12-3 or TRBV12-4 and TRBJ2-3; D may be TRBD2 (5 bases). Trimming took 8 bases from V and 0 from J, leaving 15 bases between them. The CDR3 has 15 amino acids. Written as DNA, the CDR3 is TGTGCCAGCGGAGAAAGGAGGTTTAGCACAGATACGCAGTATTTT. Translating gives CASGERRFSTDTQYF.

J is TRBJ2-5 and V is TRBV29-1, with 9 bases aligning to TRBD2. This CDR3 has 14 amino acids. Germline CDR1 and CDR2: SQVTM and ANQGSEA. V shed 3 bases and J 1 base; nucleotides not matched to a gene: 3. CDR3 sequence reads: CSVDASGAQETQYF. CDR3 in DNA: TGCAGCGTTGACGCTAGCGGGGCCCAAGAGACCCAGTACTTC.

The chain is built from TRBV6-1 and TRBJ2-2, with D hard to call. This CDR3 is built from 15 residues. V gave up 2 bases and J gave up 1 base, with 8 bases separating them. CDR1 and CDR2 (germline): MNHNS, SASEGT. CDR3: CASSEFIGNTGELFF. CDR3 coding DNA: TGTGCCAGCAGTGAATTTATAGGGAACACCGGGGAGCTGTTTTTT.

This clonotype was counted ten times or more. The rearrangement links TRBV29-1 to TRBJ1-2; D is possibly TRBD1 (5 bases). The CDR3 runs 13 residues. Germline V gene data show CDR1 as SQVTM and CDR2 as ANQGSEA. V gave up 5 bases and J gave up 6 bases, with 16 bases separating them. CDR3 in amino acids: CSVLGGEVDGYTF. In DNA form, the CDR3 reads TGCAGCGTTCTCGGGGGGGAAGTGGATGGCTACACCTTC.

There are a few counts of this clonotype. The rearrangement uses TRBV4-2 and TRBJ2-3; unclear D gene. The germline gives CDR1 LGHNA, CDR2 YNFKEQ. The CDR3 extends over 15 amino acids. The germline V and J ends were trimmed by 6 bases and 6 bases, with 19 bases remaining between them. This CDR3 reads CASSPEEWAPDTQYF. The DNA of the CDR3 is TGTGCCAGCAGTCCCGAGGAGTGGGCCCCCGATACGCAGTATTTT.